This T cell receptor beta chain appears in the sequencing data of a study of blood T cell repertoires in COVID-19. In the study overall: PBMCs, B-cell-depleted T cells, or T cells were the source of the cDNA or gDNA that made up the material.

This CDR3 comprises 17 residues. The ends lost 2 bases at V and 3 bases at J; junction bases unmatched: 10. The germline gives CDR1 SGHTA, CDR2 FQGTGA. Here immunoSEQ multiplex PCR was the method, and the copy in TCRdb shows in-frame clones only, minus some. Here the sample spans about 70,000 clones, around 90% being singletons. The chain employs TRBV7-3 and TRBJ2-1; TRBD1 agrees at 7 bases. The sequence came from a human donor in a cohort sampled during active COVID-19. The sample was peripheral blood. The CDR3 coding sequence is TGTGCCAGCAGCTTAGACCCACGACAGGGTTACTACAATGAGCAGTTCTTC. Its protein product is CASSLDPRQGYYNEQFF.